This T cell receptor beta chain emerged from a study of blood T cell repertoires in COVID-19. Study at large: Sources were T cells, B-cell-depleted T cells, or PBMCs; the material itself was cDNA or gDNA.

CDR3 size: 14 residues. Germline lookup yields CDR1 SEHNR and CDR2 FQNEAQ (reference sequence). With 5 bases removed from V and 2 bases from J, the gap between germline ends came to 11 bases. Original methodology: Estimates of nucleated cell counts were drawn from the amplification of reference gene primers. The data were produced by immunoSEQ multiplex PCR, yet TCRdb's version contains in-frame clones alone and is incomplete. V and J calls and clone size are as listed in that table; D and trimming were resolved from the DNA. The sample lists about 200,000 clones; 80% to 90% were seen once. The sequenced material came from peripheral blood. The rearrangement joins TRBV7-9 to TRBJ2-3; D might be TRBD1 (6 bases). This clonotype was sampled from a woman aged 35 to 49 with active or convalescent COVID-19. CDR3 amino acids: CASSDRSHTDTQYF. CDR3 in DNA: TGTGCCAGCAGCGACAGGAGCCACACAGATACGCAGTATTTT.